This entry lists 32 T cell receptor beta chains sequenced from one sample in a study of T cells in localized non-small cell lung cancer. Data came from immunoSEQ multiplex PCR; TCRdb stores just in-frame clones and leaves some out. The profile shows some 53,000 clones, around 86% of them singletons. Sequences were derived from peripheral blood, sampled before any cancer treatment. These receptor sequences come from a male donor aged 60 or over with stage III squamous cell lung carcinoma.

This clone was counted between two and nine times. The V and J genes are TRBV7-9 and TRBJ1-2; no reliable D call. This CDR3 has 14 residues. Trimming took 0 bases from V and 7 from J, leaving 12 bases between them. Germline CDR1 SEHNR, CDR2 FQNEAQ (reference sequence). CDR3 DNA: TGTGCCAGCAGCTTAGCGGTGGGTTTAGTTGGCTACACCTTC. This sequence encodes CASSLAVGLVGYTF. Full variable domain (remainder filled in from reference TRBV7-9 and TRBJ1-2): DTGVSQNPRHKITKRGQNVTFRCDPISEHNRLYWYRQTLGQGPEFLTYFQNEAQLEKSRLLSDRFSAERPKGSFSTLEIQRTEQGDSAMYLCASSLAVGLVGYTFGSGTRLTVV.

This chain connects TRBV7-9 to TRBJ2-5, with D unresolved. Germline V gives CDR1 SEHNR, CDR2 FQNEAQ (reference sequence). CDR3 size: 15 residues. Trimming pared 1 base from V and 2 bases from J, leaving 11 bases between. CDR3 sequence: CASSLVWADQETQYF. DNA for the CDR3: TGTGCCAGCAGCTTAGTCTGGGCGGATCAAGAGACCCAGTACTTC.

The J gene is TRBJ2-1, the V gene TRBV27; 11 positions agree with TRBD1. CDR1 is MNHEY, CDR2 SMNVEV, per germline (reference sequence). The CDR3 covers 14 residues. V lost 5 bases to trimming and J lost 8 bases; unmatched junction nucleotides: 5. The CDR3 reads CASSPRDRGDEQFF. The CDR3 DNA reads TGTGCCAGCAGTCCCCGGGACAGGGGGGATGAGCAGTTCTTC.

This chain uses TRBV5-4 with TRBJ1-3, with 7 nucleotides matching TRBD1. The CDR3 is 17 residues long. With V trimmed by 4 bases and J by 0 bases, 10 bases remained unmatched. Germline values: CDR1 SGHNT, CDR2 YYREEE (reference sequence). The CDR3 sequence is CASSRTGLQISGNTIYF. The CDR3 nucleotides are TGTGCCAGCAGCCGGACAGGCCTTCAAATCTCTGGAAACACCATATATTTT. Full variable domain (missing parts from reference TRBV5-4 and TRBJ1-3): ETGVTQSPTHLIKTRGQQVTLRCSSQSGHNTVSWYQQALGQGPQFIFQYYREEENGRGNFPPRFSGLQFPNYSSELNVNALELDDSALYLCASSRTGLQISGNTIYFGEGSWLTVV.

V gene TRBV7-2 combines with J gene TRBJ2-3; 8 positions agree with TRBD2. Germline V gene data show CDR1 as SGHTA and CDR2 as FQGNSA. The CDR3 runs 15 residues. V shed 5 bases and J 3 bases; nucleotides not matched to a gene: 7. The CDR3, as DNA: TGTGCCAGCAGCATTGCGGGGGGCGTGACAGATACGCAGTATTTT. Translating it yields CASSIAGGVTDTQYF.

The CDR3 is CASSESGEVYLYEQYF. CDR3 coding DNA: TGCGCCAGCAGTGAGTCGGGGGAAGTTTACCTCTACGAGCAGTACTTC. The rearrangement joins TRBV10-2 to TRBJ2-7; D possibly matches TRBD1 or TRBD2 (5 bases each). The length of the CDR3 is 16 residues. CDR1 is WSHSY, CDR2 SAAADI, per germline. V dropped 0 bases and J dropped 3 bases, with 15 bases sitting between them.

The J gene is TRBJ1-4, the V gene TRBV5-4; tentatively, D is TRBD1 (5 bases). CDR1 is SGHNT and CDR2 is YYREEE in the germline V gene (reference sequence). The V and J ends lost 5 bases and 4 bases respectively, with 18 bases between them. The CDR3 loop spans 16 amino acids. CDR3 region: CASSSRVGAGNEKLFF. In nucleotides, the CDR3 is TGTGCCAGCAGTTCGAGGGTTGGGGCAGGTAATGAAAAACTGTTTTTT.

The rearrangement uses TRBV9 and TRBJ2-1, with 9 bases fitting TRBD1. Germline trimming cut 3 bases from V and 0 bases from J; bases unmatched to any gene: 1. Germline assignment: CDR1 SGDLS and CDR2 YYNGEE. The CDR3 is 15 amino acids. DNA of the CDR3: TGTGCCAGCAGCGAGGGACAGGGCTCCTACAATGAGCAGTTCTTC. Translation gives CASSEGQGSYNEQFF.

The rearrangement uses TRBV18 and TRBJ1-1, with D maybe TRBD1 (5 bases). The V gene's germline CDR1 is KGHSH and CDR2 LQKENI. This CDR3 is 14 amino acids long. Trimming removed 3 bases from V and 3 bases from J, with 11 bases in between. CDR3 protein: CASSPGTAYTEAFF. Written as DNA, the CDR3 is TGTGCCAGCTCACCGGGGACTGCGTACACTGAAGCTTTCTTT.

The chain is built from TRBV10-3 and TRBJ2-3; no firm D call. Trimming cost V 0 bases and J 2 bases, with 0 bases left between them. CDR1 and CDR2 (germline): ENHRY, SYGVKD. This CDR3 region has 12 residues. Written as DNA, the CDR3 is TGTGCCATCAGTGAGTCCACAGATACGCAGTATTTT. Its translation: CAISESTDTQYF.

The V and J genes are TRBV4-1 and TRBJ2-2; 8 bases match TRBD1. Looked up from germline, CDR1 is MGHRA and CDR2 is YSYEKL. Trimming cost V 1 base and J 6 bases; bases outside gene matches: 4. The CDR3 loop spans 15 amino acids. CDR3 region: CASSQAVRGPGELFF. In DNA form, the CDR3 reads TGCGCCAGCAGCCAAGCGGTCAGGGGGCCCGGGGAGCTGTTTTTT.

The rearrangement links TRBV5-5 to TRBJ1-2, with D possibly being TRBD1 (6 bases). Germline values: CDR1 SGHKS, CDR2 YYEKEE (reference sequence). Trimming removed 4 bases at V and 5 bases at J, with 18 bases between. The CDR3 is made up of 15 amino acids. CDR3 loop: CASSDSTGRWYGYTF. The CDR3 coding sequence is TGTGCCAGCAGCGACTCGACAGGTAGATGGTATGGCTACACCTTC.

V and J are TRBV9 and TRBJ1-5, with a weak D call TRBD1 (6 bases). Germline CDR1 and CDR2: SGDLS and YYNGEE. The germline V and J ends were trimmed by 4 bases and 2 bases, with 13 bases remaining between them. CDR3 length equals 15 residues. As DNA, the CDR3 is TGTGCCAGCAGCCCCCCCGGGGGCGGCAATCAGCCCCAGCATTTT. It yields the protein CASSPPGGGNQPQHF.

This chain joins TRBV6-5 and TRBJ2-7; 7 nucleotides line up with TRBD1. This CDR3 has 14 residues. Trimming cost V 3 bases and J 5 bases; bases outside gene matches: 7. Germline-derived CDR1 and CDR2 are MNHEY and SVGAGI. CDR3 loop: CASSYLTGLHEQYF. The CDR3 DNA sequence: TGTGCCAGCAGTTATTTGACAGGGTTACACGAGCAGTACTTC.

The rearrangement joins TRBV7-2 to TRBJ2-1; D is unclear. Germline lookup yields CDR1 SGHTA and CDR2 FQGNSA. Trimming shortened V by 1 base and J by 3 bases, and 10 bases separated the two germline ends. The CDR3 is 15 amino acids. The CDR3 nucleotides read TGTGCCAGCAGCTTAGTGAACAGTAACTACAATGAGCAGTTCTTC. This sequence encodes CASSLVNSNYNEQFF.

The gene calls are TRBV18 and TRBJ2-5; possibly TRBD2 for D (6 bases). CDR3 size: 13 residues. The V gene's germline CDR1 is KGHSH and CDR2 LQKENI. V was clipped by 2 bases and J by 2 bases, with 6 bases between them. CDR3 sequence reads: CASSPGTQETQYF. The CDR3 DNA reads TGTGCCAGCTCACCAGGGACTCAAGAGACCCAGTACTTC.

This chain uses TRBV7-3 with TRBJ2-6; 7 bases map to TRBD1. V dropped 5 bases and J dropped 0; count of bases not matched to a gene: 7. CDR3 size: 17 residues. Germline V lookup: CDR1 SGHTA, CDR2 FQGTGA. CDR3 nucleotide sequence: TGTGCCAGCAGCCCGACGGACAGGATCTCTGGGGCCAACGTCCTGACTTTC. Translating gives CASSPTDRISGANVLTF.

This clone appeared once. The chain recombines TRBV7-9 with TRBJ2-7; D is ambiguous. This CDR3 region has 12 residues. Between the trimmed V and J ends, which lost 3 bases and 2 bases, there was a span of 5 bases. Looked up from germline, CDR1 is SEHNR and CDR2 is FQNEAQ (reference sequence). CDR3 protein: CASSFSAYEQYF. CDR3 in DNA: TGTGCCAGCAGCTTTTCGGCCTACGAGCAGTACTTC.

The gene calls are TRBV6-5 and TRBJ1-2; 7 bases map to TRBD1. The CDR3 runs to 16 residues. CDR1 is MNHEY, CDR2 SVGAGI, per germline. V shed 0 bases, J shed 1 base, and the junction held 5 bases outside the gene matches. The CDR3 coding sequence is TGTGCCAGCAGTTACTCGATTCCAGGGGGTAACTATGGCTACACCTTC. This codes for CASSYSIPGGNYGYTF.

The chain joins TRBV19 to TRBJ1-4; D ambiguous. Trimming pared 1 base from V and 8 bases from J, leaving 23 bases between. CDR3 length equals 18 residues. Germline loops: CDR1 LNHDA, CDR2 SQIVND (reference sequence). The CDR3 region has the DNA TGTGCCAGTAGTATAGGAGGACCAAGGCTCATCAACGTCGAAAAACTGTTTTTT. This codes for CASSIGGPRLINVEKLFF.

The V and J genes are TRBV29-1 and TRBJ1-2, with D possibly matching TRBD1 (6 bases). This CDR3 comprises 15 residues. The V end lost 4 bases, the J end lost 2 bases, and 17 bases lay between the germline ends. Germline V gene lookup returns CDR1 SQVTM and CDR2 ANQGSEA. Here the CDR3 reads CSVANQAGVNYGYTF. CDR3 coding DNA: TGCAGCGTTGCAAATCAGGCAGGGGTGAACTATGGCTACACCTTC.

This clone appeared a few times. The rearrangement links TRBV30 to TRBJ1-5, with D maybe TRBD1 (6 bases). This CDR3 spans 13 amino acids. Germline V gene lookup returns CDR1 GTSNPN and CDR2 SVGIG (reference sequence). V lost 2 bases and J 6 bases, leaving 11 bases between the germline ends. The chain's CDR3 is CAWSPSGVQPQHF. CDR3 DNA sequence: TGTGCCTGGAGTCCGTCAGGGGTTCAGCCCCAGCATTTT.

This chain connects TRBV11-2 to TRBJ2-2, with 9 bases matching TRBD1. Unmatched junction bases numbered 6, after V lost 5 bases and J lost 5 bases. This CDR3 comprises 15 residues. Germline V gives CDR1 SGHAT, CDR2 FQNNGV. The CDR3 sequence is CASSRVQGATGELFF. The CDR3 DNA reads TGTGCCAGCAGCCGAGTACAGGGGGCGACCGGGGAGCTGTTTTTT.

This sequence joins TRBV6-6 and TRBJ2-7, with 11 bases fitting TRBD1. J was trimmed by 2 bases and V by 6 bases; bases with no gene match: 6. Germline CDR1 is MNHNY and CDR2 is SVGAGI (reference sequence). The CDR3 extends over 15 amino acids. The CDR3 nucleotides read TGTGCCAGCAGACCCGGGACAGGGGGTGCCTACGAGCAGTACTTC. Translated, it gives CASRPGTGGAYEQYF.

V is TRBV28 and J is TRBJ1-2; tentative D call: TRBD1 (5 bases). Germline-derived CDR1 and CDR2 are MDHEN and SYDVKM. Trimming cost V 6 bases and J 3 bases, with 20 bases left between them. The CDR3 has 16 amino acids. CDR3 nucleotide sequence: TGTGCCAGCAGCTTGAACAGGAGGCGGGGGGACTATGGCTACACCTTC. This sequence encodes CASSLNRRRGDYGYTF.

This clone was counted a few times. J is TRBJ1-1 and V is TRBV30, with TRBD1 matching 8 bases. Germline trimming cut 3 bases from V and 6 bases from J; bases unmatched to any gene: 3. CDR3 length: 12 amino acids. Germline values: CDR1 GTSNPN, CDR2 SVGIG (reference sequence). For the CDR3, the DNA is TGTGCCTGGAGAACAGGGGGGCCTGAAGCTTTCTTT. Translated, it gives CAWRTGGPEAFF.

The rearrangement uses TRBV28 and TRBJ2-7; D is undetermined. CDR3 length: 12 amino acids. Germline V gene data show CDR1 as MDHEN and CDR2 as SYDVKM. V was pared by 6 bases and J by 3 bases, with 9 bases between. The CDR3 reads CASSLSGYEQYF. DNA for the CDR3: TGTGCCAGCAGCCTGAGTGGCTACGAGCAGTACTTC. The variable domain in full, completed from reference TRBV28 and TRBJ2-7, reads DVKVTQSSRYLVKRTGEKVFLECVQDMDHENMFWYRQDPGLGLRLIYFSYDVKMKEKGDIPEGYSVSREKKERFSLILESASTNQTSMYLCASSLSGYEQYFGPGTRLTVT.

This clone was counted once. This chain joins TRBV7-2 and TRBJ1-2, with 12 bases identical to TRBD1. Trimming at V came to 3 bases and at J to 7 bases, leaving 15 bases not matched to a gene. Germline CDR1 is SGHTA and CDR2 is FQGNSA. This CDR3 contains 18 residues. This CDR3 is CASSFLSFGTGGVGGYTF. The CDR3 nucleotides are TGTGCCAGCAGCTTTCTTTCTTTCGGGACAGGGGGCGTGGGTGGCTACACCTTC.

The chain combines TRBV6-4 with TRBJ1-1; the D gene is possibly TRBD1 (6 bases). V was pared by 4 bases and J by 2 bases, with 11 bases between. The CDR3 totals 14 residues. Germline V gene lookup returns CDR1 MRHNA and CDR2 SNTAGT. The CDR3 DNA reads TGTGCCAGCAGTGCCGGGGGGGCCAACACTGAAGCTTTCTTT. Translated, it gives CASSAGGANTEAFF.

The CDR3 sequence: CASSQTTGTEAFF. Written as DNA, the CDR3 is TGTGCCAGCAGCCAAACGACAGGTACTGAAGCTTTCTTT. This sequence joins TRBV6-5 and TRBJ1-1; D perhaps matches TRBD1 (6 bases). The CDR3 has 13 amino acids. Germline V CDR1 and CDR2: MNHEY, SVGAGI. Trimming cost V 6 bases and J 5 bases, with 13 bases left between them.

The chain links TRBV7-8 to TRBJ2-7, with D possibly being TRBD1 (5 bases). Deletions cut 0 bases from V and 3 bases from J, with 12 bases between. Germline V lookup: CDR1 SGHVS, CDR2 FQNEAQ. The CDR3 covers 15 residues. The DNA of the CDR3 is TGTGCCAGCAGCTTAGCGGGCGCAGGGATCTACGAGCAGTACTTC. As protein: CASSLAGAGIYEQYF.

The V gene is TRBV27, the J gene TRBJ1-5; D is uncertain. Germline values: CDR1 MNHEY, CDR2 SMNVEV (reference sequence). The CDR3 has 12 amino acids. V dropped 3 bases and J dropped 7 bases, with 7 bases sitting between them. DNA of the CDR3: TGTGCCAGCAGTTTCTCAGGCCAGCCCCAGCATTTT. As protein: CASSFSGQPQHF.